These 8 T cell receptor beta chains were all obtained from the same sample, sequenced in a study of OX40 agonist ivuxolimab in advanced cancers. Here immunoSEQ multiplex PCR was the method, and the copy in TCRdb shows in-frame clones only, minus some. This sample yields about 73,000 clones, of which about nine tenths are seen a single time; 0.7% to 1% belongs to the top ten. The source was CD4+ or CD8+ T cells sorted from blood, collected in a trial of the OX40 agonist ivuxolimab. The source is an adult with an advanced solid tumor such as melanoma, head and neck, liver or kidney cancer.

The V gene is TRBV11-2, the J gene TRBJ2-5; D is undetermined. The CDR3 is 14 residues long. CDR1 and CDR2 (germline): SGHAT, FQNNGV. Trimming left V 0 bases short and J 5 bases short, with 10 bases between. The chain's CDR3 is CASSLDASRETQYF. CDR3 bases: TGTGCCAGCAGCTTAGACGCCAGCAGGGAGACCCAGTACTTC.

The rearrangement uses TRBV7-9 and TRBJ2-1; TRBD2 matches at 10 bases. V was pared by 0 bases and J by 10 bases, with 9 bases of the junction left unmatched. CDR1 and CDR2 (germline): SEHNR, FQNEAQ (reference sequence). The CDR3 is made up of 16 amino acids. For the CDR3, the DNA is TGTGCCAGCAGCTTAGCAGCGGCTAGCGGGAGATTGGAGCAGTTCTTC. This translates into CASSLAAASGRLEQFF.

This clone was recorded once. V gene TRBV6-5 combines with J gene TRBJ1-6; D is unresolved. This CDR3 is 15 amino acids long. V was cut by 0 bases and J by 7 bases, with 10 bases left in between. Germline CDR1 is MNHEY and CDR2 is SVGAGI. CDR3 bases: TGTGCCAGCAGTTACTCGAGAGGGCTCAATTCACCCCTCCACTTT. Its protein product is CASSYSRGLNSPLHF.

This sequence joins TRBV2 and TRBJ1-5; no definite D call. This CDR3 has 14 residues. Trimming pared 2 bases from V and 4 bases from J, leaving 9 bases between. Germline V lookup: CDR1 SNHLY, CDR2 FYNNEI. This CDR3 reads CASSEYRENQPQHF. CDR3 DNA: TGTGCCAGCAGTGAATATAGGGAAAATCAGCCCCAGCATTTT.

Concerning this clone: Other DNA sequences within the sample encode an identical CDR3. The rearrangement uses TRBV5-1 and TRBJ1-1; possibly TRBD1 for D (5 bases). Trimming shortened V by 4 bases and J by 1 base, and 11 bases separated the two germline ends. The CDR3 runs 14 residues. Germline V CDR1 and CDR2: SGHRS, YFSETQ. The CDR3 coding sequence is TGCGCCAGCAGCCACGGGACGGGGAACACTGAAGCTTTCTTT. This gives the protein CASSHGTGNTEAFF.

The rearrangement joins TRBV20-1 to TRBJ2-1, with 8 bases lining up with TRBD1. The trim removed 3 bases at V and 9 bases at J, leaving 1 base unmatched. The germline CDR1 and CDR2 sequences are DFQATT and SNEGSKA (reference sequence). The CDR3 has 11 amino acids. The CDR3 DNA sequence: TGCAGTGCTAGGACAGGGGTTGAGCAGTTCTTC. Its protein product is CSARTGVEQFF.

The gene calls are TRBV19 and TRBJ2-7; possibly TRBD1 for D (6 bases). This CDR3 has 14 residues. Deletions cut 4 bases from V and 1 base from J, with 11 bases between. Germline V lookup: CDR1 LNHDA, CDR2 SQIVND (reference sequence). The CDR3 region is CASSSRTASYEQYF. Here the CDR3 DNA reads TGTGCCAGTAGTAGCCGGACAGCTTCCTACGAGCAGTACTTC.

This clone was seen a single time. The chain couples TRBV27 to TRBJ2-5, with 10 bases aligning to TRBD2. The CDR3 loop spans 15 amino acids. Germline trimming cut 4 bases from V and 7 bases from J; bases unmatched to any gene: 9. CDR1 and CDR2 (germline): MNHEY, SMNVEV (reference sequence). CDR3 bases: TGTGCCAGCAGTTCCCCTAGCGGGAGTTCGGGGACCCAGTACTTC. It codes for CASSSPSGSSGTQYF.